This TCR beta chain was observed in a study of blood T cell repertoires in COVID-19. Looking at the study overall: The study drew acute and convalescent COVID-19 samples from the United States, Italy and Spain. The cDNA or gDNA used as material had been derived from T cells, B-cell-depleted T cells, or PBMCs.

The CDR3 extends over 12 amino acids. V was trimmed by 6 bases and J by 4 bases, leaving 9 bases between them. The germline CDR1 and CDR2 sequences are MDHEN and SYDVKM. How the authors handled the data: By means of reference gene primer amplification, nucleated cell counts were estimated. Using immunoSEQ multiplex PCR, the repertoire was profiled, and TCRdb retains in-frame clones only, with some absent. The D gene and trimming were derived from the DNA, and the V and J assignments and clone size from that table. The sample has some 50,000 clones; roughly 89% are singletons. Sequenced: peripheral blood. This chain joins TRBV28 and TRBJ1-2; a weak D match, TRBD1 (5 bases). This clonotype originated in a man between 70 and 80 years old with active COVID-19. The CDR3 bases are TGTGCCAGCAGCCCCGACAGCTATGGCTACACCTTC. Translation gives CASSPDSYGYTF.